This T cell receptor beta chain was recovered during a study of shared clonotypes between healthy human individuals. Study summary: The study used three CD4 naive, three CD4 memory, two CD8 naive and one CD8 memory plate per donor. Findings of the study overall: In this cohort, only blood was sampled, and tissue repertoires likely differ.

Naive CD8 cells lacked CD45RO, underwent positive selection for CCR7 and left out terminally differentiated effector memory CD45RA+ cells. About this clone: Its antigen is not known.

There are 15 residues in the CDR3. Germline values: CDR1 MNHEY, CDR2 SMNVEV (reference sequence). V lost 5 bases, J lost 0 bases, and 1 base stayed unmatched. The method was immunoSEQ multiplex PCR; TCRdb's version includes in-frame clones alone and lacks a portion of them. Of around 2,000,000 clones in the sample, about 95% are singletons; the top ten hold around 1%. V and J are TRBV27 and TRBJ2-6; TRBD1 matches 7 bases. This sequence originates from a man younger than 30 in good health. The sample was naive CD8+ T cells sorted from blood. The CDR3: CASSGTVSGANVLTF. CDR3 in DNA: TGTGCCAGCAGTGGGACAGTCTCTGGGGCCAACGTCCTGACTTTC.